Presented here are 19 T cell receptor beta chains from one specimen sequenced in a study of regulatory T cells in long-lasting Graves disease. Through Arm-PCR of CDR3 regions and iRepertoire HTBI primers, TCR beta libraries were built. Using its own MiXCR run on the multiplex PCR reads, TCRdb lists one record per CDR3 protein. The sample consists of 350,000 to 550,000 distinct CDR3 sequences, around 17% of them appearing once. Indicated time point: newly diagnosed GD, antithyroid drugs for less than 3 months. After RNA was extracted from PBMCs, the TCR library was made from it. These data also formed part of another study, on T cells in Graves' hyperthyroidism and ophthalmopathy.

The material sequenced was peripheral blood mononuclear cells (PBMCs), taken at new diagnosis, from a patient treated with antithyroid drugs. These receptor sequences come from a woman under 30 with Graves disease.

In this sample, this clonotype turned up many times. The chain is built from TRBV2 and TRBJ1-2, with D possibly TRBD1 on 6 matching bases. Germline V CDR1 and CDR2: SNHLY, FYNNEI. Trimming removed 6 bases from V and 7 bases from J, with 18 bases in between. The CDR3 covers 14 residues. This CDR3 reads CASRPIGGASGYTF. The DNA of the CDR3 is TGTGCCAGCAGGCCCATAGGGGGGGCGTCTGGCTACACCTTC.

This clonotype has ten or more counts. The chain joins TRBV11-2 to TRBJ2-1; TRBD2 matches at 13 bases. The CDR3 spans 15 residues. Per the germline V gene, CDR1 is SGHAT and CDR2 is FQNNGV. J lost 8 bases, V lost 5 bases, and 6 bases had no gene match. The CDR3 coding sequence is TGTGCCAGCAGCCGTTACGGACTAGCGGGAGATGAGCAGTTCTTC. Its protein is CASSRYGLAGDEQFF.

This clonotype was counted many times. V gene TRBV3-1 combines with J gene TRBJ1-1; 8 bases align to TRBD1. The CDR3 sequence is 14 residues long. In germline, CDR1 is LGHDT, CDR2 YNNKEL (reference sequence). J lost 6 bases, V lost 3 bases, and 6 bases had no gene match. The CDR3 DNA sequence: TGTGCCAGCAGCCAGAGAGGACAGGGCGCTGAAGCTTTCTTT. This encodes CASSQRGQGAEAFF.

This chain connects TRBV20-1 to TRBJ1-2, with D possibly TRBD1 on 5 matching bases. Germline lookup yields CDR1 DFQATT and CDR2 SNEGSKA (reference sequence). V shed 3 bases and J shed 8 bases, with 13 bases lying between them. The CDR3 sequence is 12 residues long. The CDR3 protein is CSARGLGGGYTF. In nucleotides, the CDR3 is TGCAGTGCTAGGGGACTGGGTGGGGGCTACACCTTC.

This CDR3 is CSASRLANSYEQYF. DNA for the CDR3: TGCAGTGCTAGTCGGCTAGCGAATTCCTACGAGCAGTACTTC. V and J are TRBV20-1 and TRBJ2-7, with TRBD2 as a possible D gene (6 bases). V lost 3 bases to trimming and J lost 1 base, with 13 bases between them. The V gene's germline CDR1 is DFQATT and CDR2 SNEGSKA (reference sequence). The CDR3 length is 14 residues.

In this sample, this clonotype turned up a few times. The V gene is TRBV5-1, the J gene TRBJ2-1; D is unclear. The CDR3 contains 10 residues. Between the trimmed V and J ends, which lost 0 bases and 14 bases, there was a span of 6 bases. Looked up from germline, CDR1 is SGHRS and CDR2 is YFSETQ. CDR3: CASSLEREFF. Written as DNA, the CDR3 is TGCGCCAGCAGCTTGGAAAGGGAGTTCTTC.

This clonotype occurred many times. The J gene is TRBJ2-7, the V gene TRBV3-1, with D possibly TRBD1 on 6 matching bases. Looked up from germline, CDR1 is LGHDT and CDR2 is YNNKEL (reference sequence). The V gene lost 4 bases and the J gene lost 6 bases, with 13 bases spanning the gap. The CDR3 runs 13 residues. The CDR3 nucleotides read TGTGCCAGCAGCCGAAGGACAGCCTCCGAGCAGTACTTC. Residues: CASSRRTASEQYF.

Only a few counts were recorded for this clonotype. This chain joins TRBV20-1 and TRBJ2-7; no firm D call. The CDR3 length is 15 residues. V lost 3 bases and J lost 6, with 21 bases in between. Germline lookup yields CDR1 DFQATT and CDR2 SNEGSKA (reference sequence). CDR3 sequence: CSASPLTDPYGEQYF. The CDR3 DNA sequence: TGCAGTGCTAGTCCCCTTACTGACCCGTACGGCGAGCAGTACTTC.

This clonotype appeared a few times. J is TRBJ2-7 and V is TRBV10-2, with 15 bases identical to TRBD2. Germline V gives CDR1 WSHSY, CDR2 SAAADI. J was trimmed by 6 bases and V by 1 base; bases with no gene match: 1. CDR3 length equals 15 residues. CDR3 in amino acids: CASSELGLAGGEQYF. DNA for the CDR3: TGCGCCAGCAGTGAGTTGGGACTAGCGGGAGGCGAGCAGTACTTC.

The chain recombines TRBV29-1 with TRBJ1-4; 7 nucleotides align to TRBD1. Germline V CDR1 and CDR2: SQVTM, ANQGSEA. The CDR3 runs to 13 residues. Unmatched junction bases numbered 4, after V lost 5 bases and J lost 4 bases. CDR3 nucleotides: TGCAGCGTTCGCCGGGACAGTAATGAAAAACTGTTTTTT. Amino acids: CSVRRDSNEKLFF.

This clonotype was counted ten times or more. The J gene is TRBJ2-1, the V gene TRBV7-9; no reliable D call. Germline lookup yields CDR1 SEHNR and CDR2 FQNEAQ (reference sequence). V gave up 1 base and J gave up 13 bases, with 17 bases separating them. The CDR3 runs 14 residues. CDR3 nucleotide sequence: TGTGCCAGCAGCTTAGTAGGCCAACCAGGAGCACAGTTCTTC. Translating gives CASSLVGQPGAQFF.

This clonotype has just a few counts. The chain combines TRBV24-1 with TRBJ2-1, with D tentatively TRBD1 or TRBD2 (5 bases each). V dropped 3 bases and J dropped 7 bases, with 12 bases sitting between them. Germline V CDR1 and CDR2: KGHDR, SFDVKD. CDR3 size: 14 residues. DNA of the CDR3: TGTGCCACCAGTGATGGGGTTTGGGGGAATGAGCAGTTCTTC. Translating it yields CATSDGVWGNEQFF.

In its sample, this clonotype was seen many times. The gene calls are TRBV10-3 and TRBJ2-7, with 8 nucleotides matching TRBD2. The CDR3 covers 15 residues. The ends lost 10 bases at V and 0 bases at J; junction bases unmatched: 11. Germline V gene sequence: CDR1 ENHRY, CDR2 SYGVKD. CDR3 region: CATHRSGDSSYEQYF. The CDR3 DNA follows: TGTGCCACCCACCGTAGCGGGGATAGCTCCTACGAGCAGTACTTC.

This clonotype has just a few counts. An end of the junction does not agree with germline; a read error may underlie this. CDR3 bases: TGTACCAGCCTAAAAATCCGGGGCCAGAACACCGGGGAGCTGTTTTTT. It translates to CTSLKIRGQNTGELFF. This chain connects TRBV18 to TRBJ2-2, with D perhaps assigned TRBD1 or TRBD2 (5 bases each). The CDR3 length is 16 residues. Germline V gene data show CDR1 as KGHSH and CDR2 as LQKENI.

The sample holds many counts of this clonotype. The chain links TRBV3-1 to TRBJ2-1, with D maybe TRBD2 (6 bases). The length of the CDR3 is 13 residues. Germline V gives CDR1 LGHDT, CDR2 YNNKEL (reference sequence). V lost 3 bases to trimming and J lost 12 bases, with 15 bases between them. The CDR3 reads CASSHSLTSGQFF. The CDR3 DNA reads TGTGCCAGCAGCCATAGCCTGACTAGTGGGCAGTTCTTC.

The chain employs TRBV7-9 and TRBJ2-3, with TRBD1 matching over 12 bases. This CDR3 region has 18 residues. The junction had 15 bases not matched to a gene; V was cut back by 5 bases and J by 6 bases. CDR1 and CDR2 (germline): SEHNR, FQNEAQ (reference sequence). The DNA of the CDR3 is TGTGCCAGCAGCGCCGGGACAGGGGGCCCTCATCGAGGGGATACGCAGTATTTT. It encodes CASSAGTGGPHRGDTQYF.

This clonotype was found many times. V gene TRBV6-1 combines with J gene TRBJ2-1, with 12 bases lining up with TRBD2. The trim removed 6 bases at V and 9 bases at J, leaving 9 bases unmatched. Germline V lookup: CDR1 MNHNS, CDR2 SASEGT. The CDR3 runs 15 residues. The CDR3 reads CASRKLAGGRGEQFF. DNA for the CDR3: TGTGCCAGCAGAAAACTAGCGGGAGGCCGGGGTGAGCAGTTCTTC.

The rearrangement links TRBV9 to TRBJ2-1, with TRBD2 identical over 14 bases. CDR3 length equals 17 residues. J was trimmed by 9 bases and V by 4 bases; bases with no gene match: 12. CDR1 is SGDLS and CDR2 is YYNGEE in the germline V gene. The CDR3 coding sequence is TGTGCCAGCAGCCTACCGCAGGGACTAGCGGGAGTGGGTGAGCAGTTCTTC. Translated: CASSLPQGLAGVGEQFF.

This clonotype was found many times. The V and J genes are TRBV28 and TRBJ2-7; TRBD2 aligns across 8 bases. The CDR3 runs to 16 residues. CDR1 MDHEN and CDR2 SYDVKM come from the germline V gene. J gave up 2 bases and V 6 bases, and 12 bases lay outside the gene matches. The CDR3 DNA follows: TGTGCCAGCAGCCCTGGGGCTAGCGGGTCGACCTACGAGCAGTACTTC. This codes for CASSPGASGSTYEQYF.